This TCR beta chain was documented in a study of blood T cell repertoires in COVID-19. The data were produced by immunoSEQ multiplex PCR, yet TCRdb's version contains in-frame clones alone and is incomplete. The data hold 200,000 to 250,000 clones, with less than 85% observed a single time. This CDR3 is built from 13 residues. In germline, CDR1 is LNHDA, CDR2 SQIVND (reference sequence). With 5 bases clipped from V and 7 bases from J, the junction kept 6 bases outside the gene matches. The V call is TRBV19, the J call TRBJ1-2; 8 bases agree with TRBD1. This TCR came from a woman between 70 and 85 years old with acute or convalescent COVID-19. Source material: peripheral blood. DNA of the CDR3: TGTGCCAGTAGTCCGACAGGGGTTAGTGGCTACACCTTC. Translating it yields CASSPTGVSGYTF.